This T cell receptor beta chain was retrieved from a study of shared clonotypes between healthy human individuals. Sorted-subset replicate PCRs used 150 to 200 ng DNA, about 30,000 T cell genomes. Data came from immunoSEQ multiplex PCR; TCRdb stores just in-frame clones and leaves some out. Seen here are more than 550,000 clones, 90% observed once, and the top ten hold more than 30%. In regard to this clone: Its antigen is not known.

Healthy adults negative for HIV, lacking recent acute infections or vaccinations, served as donors. CD45RO+ cells joined CCR7-negative CD45RA+ TemRA cells to form CD8 memory. V was pared by 0 bases and J by 1 base, with 2 bases of the junction left unmatched. Germline loops: CDR1 SQVTM, CDR2 ANQGSEA. There are 14 residues in the CDR3. Whole-study findings and limits: What naive subsets generally showed was a larger estimated richness than memory subsets showed.

Sample: memory CD8+ T cells from PBMCs. Subset noted: CD45RO+ cells pooled with CCR7-negative TemRA cells. V is TRBV29-1 and J is TRBJ2-5, with TRBD1 matching 7 bases. The receptor was isolated from a young man in good health. Some clones in this sample may be carry-over from other donors' samples. The CDR3 coding sequence is TGCAGCGTTGAAGAAGGGGACAGCCAAGAGACCCAGTACTTC. Translated: CSVEEGDSQETQYF.